This TCR beta chain is from a study of T cell responses to AZD1222 COVID-19 vaccine. The study, taken as a whole, reports: Clonal diversity may have been underestimated in mostly white British donors.

The table came from immunoSEQ multiplex PCR; TCRdb's copy has only in-frame clones and leaves some out. The repertoire holds tens of thousands of clones, with less than 90% as singletons. The CDR3 loop spans 16 amino acids. The junction had 5 bases not matched to a gene; V was cut back by 4 bases and J by 0 bases. Germline CDR1 MNHEY, CDR2 SVGAGI. Of note for this clone: Its matching antigen is unknown.

The chain carries TRBV6-5 and TRBJ2-7; 11 nucleotides match TRBD2. The source is an adult in good health. The specimen comprised peripheral blood, sampled on day 0 of AZD1222 vaccination. The DNA of the CDR3 is TGTGCCAGCAGTTCCCTTAGCGGGGGGGCCTCCTACGAGCAGTACTTC. It specifies CASSSLSGGASYEQYF.